A single sample gave rise to the 23 T cell receptor beta chains below, sequenced in a study of T cell responses to AZD1222 COVID-19 vaccine. Profiling relied on immunoSEQ multiplex PCR, and the TCRdb table lists in-frame clones only, not all of them. This specimen shows over 140,000 clones; the ten leading clones hold about 2.3%. The sample consisted of peripheral blood. Source of these receptors: an adult in good health.

The chain employs TRBV2 and TRBJ2-5; D tentatively reads TRBD1 or TRBD2 (5 bases each). Per the germline V gene, CDR1 is SNHLY and CDR2 is FYNNEI. Trimming pared 4 bases from V and 1 base from J, leaving 13 bases between. The CDR3 sequence is 15 residues long. CDR3 amino acids: CASSGAGRFQETQYF. CDR3 DNA: TGTGCCAGCAGTGGGGCAGGGAGATTCCAAGAGACCCAGTACTTC.

The rearrangement uses TRBV7-3 and TRBJ2-7, with TRBD2 matching over 9 bases. CDR3 length: 13 residues. Germline CDR1 reads SGHTA; CDR2 reads FQGTGA. V shed 2 bases, J shed 4 bases, and the junction held 0 bases outside the gene matches. CDR3 nucleotides: TGTGCCAGCAGCTTAGCGGGGGGGTACGAGCAGTACTTC. Its translation is CASSLAGGYEQYF.

This chain joins TRBV28 and TRBJ1-2, with TRBD1 as a possible D gene (6 bases). The V end lost 7 bases, the J end lost 0 bases, and 12 bases lay between the germline ends. Germline V lookup: CDR1 MDHEN, CDR2 SYDVKM. This CDR3 has 14 residues. CDR3 sequence: CASTSGGPNYGYTF. CDR3 DNA sequence: TGTGCCAGCACGAGCGGGGGCCCTAACTATGGCTACACCTTC.

The chain employs TRBV7-3 and TRBJ1-2, with D maybe TRBD1 (6 bases). V lost 2 bases and J 3 bases, leaving 25 bases between the germline ends. Germline V CDR1 and CDR2: SGHTA, FQGTGA. CDR3 length: 19 amino acids. The CDR3 nucleotides are TGTGCCAGCAGCTTATTCAACAGGGCGCTGGAGAAACCCCACTATGGCTACACCTTC. It translates to CASSLFNRALEKPHYGYTF.

This chain joins TRBV7-9 and TRBJ2-3; D remains ambiguous. Trimming pared 4 bases from V and 9 bases from J, leaving 17 bases between. CDR1 and CDR2 (germline): SEHNR, FQNEAQ (reference sequence). The CDR3 runs 14 residues. The CDR3 sequence is CASSSESWDPTQYF. CDR3 DNA sequence: TGTGCCAGCAGCTCAGAGAGTTGGGATCCGACGCAGTATTTT.

V gene TRBV7-8 combines with J gene TRBJ2-7, with D unresolved. With 1 base removed from V and 2 bases from J, the gap between germline ends came to 9 bases. Germline V gene sequence: CDR1 SGHVS, CDR2 FQNEAQ. The CDR3 covers 14 residues. The CDR3 nucleotides are TGTGCCAGCAGCTTAGTGAGCACACCCTACGAGCAGTACTTC. It translates to CASSLVSTPYEQYF. The full variable domain, with the rest looked up from reference TRBV7-8 and TRBJ2-7, is GAGVSQSPRYKVAKRGQDVALRCDPISGHVSLFWYQQALGQGPEFLTYFQNEAQLDKSGLPSDRFFAERPEGSVSTLKIQRTQQEDSAVYLCASSLVSTPYEQYFGPGTRLTVT.

The V gene is TRBV27, the J gene TRBJ2-1; no definite D call. Germline CDR1 and CDR2: MNHEY and SMNVEV (reference sequence). The length of the CDR3 is 13 residues. V was pared by 2 bases and J by 2 bases, with 4 bases between. The CDR3 DNA follows: TGTGCCAGCAGTTTAACTACCTACAATGAGCAGTTCTTC. Its translation is CASSLTTYNEQFF.

The rearrangement links TRBV5-1 to TRBJ1-4; the D is unclear. V gave up 0 bases and J gave up 0 bases, with 3 bases separating them. The CDR3 is 14 residues long. Germline V CDR1 and CDR2: SGHRS, YFSETQ. CDR3 protein: CASSLATTNEKLFF. Here the CDR3 DNA reads TGCGCCAGCAGCTTGGCAACAACTAATGAAAAACTGTTTTTT.

This chain joins TRBV28 and TRBJ2-7; perhaps D is TRBD1 or TRBD2 (6 bases each). Germline CDR1 MDHEN, CDR2 SYDVKM. This CDR3 has 15 amino acids. V lost 7 bases and J 3 bases, leaving 19 bases between the germline ends. The chain's CDR3 is CASTPRGPKSYEQYF. The CDR3 DNA is TGTGCCAGCACCCCCCGGGGGCCTAAAAGCTACGAGCAGTACTTC.

The chain couples TRBV10-2 to TRBJ1-5; D is ambiguous. V was trimmed by 7 bases and J by 3 bases, leaving 10 bases between them. Germline V gene data show CDR1 as WSHSY and CDR2 as SAAADI. This CDR3 has 13 residues. The CDR3 sequence is CASNQEVNQPQHF. The CDR3 DNA reads TGCGCCAGCAACCAGGAAGTCAATCAGCCCCAGCATTTT.

This chain joins TRBV28 and TRBJ2-7; D possibly uses TRBD1 or TRBD2 (5 bases each). The CDR3 contains 15 residues. From germline, CDR1 is MDHEN and CDR2 SYDVKM. The V end lost 4 bases, the J end lost 1 base, and 14 bases lay between the germline ends. This CDR3 is CASSSPGRASYEQYF. The DNA of the CDR3 is TGTGCCAGCAGTTCGCCAGGGCGGGCGTCCTACGAGCAGTACTTC.

CDR3 coding DNA: TGCGCCAGCAGCCAAGGAGGGCCTCCAGCTAGCTATGGCTACACCTTC. Translating it yields CASSQGGPPASYGYTF. The V gene is TRBV4-1, the J gene TRBJ1-2; no clear D. The V end lost 1 base, the J end lost 4 bases, and 16 bases lay between the germline ends. This CDR3 comprises 16 residues. The V gene's germline CDR1 is MGHRA and CDR2 YSYEKL.

The V gene is TRBV11-1, the J gene TRBJ1-5; the match to TRBD1 covers 8 bases. V was clipped by 8 bases and J by 0 bases; unmatched bases: 9. The length of the CDR3 is 16 residues. Germline V gene data show CDR1 as SGHAT and CDR2 as FQDESV (reference sequence). The CDR3 nucleotides read TGTGCCAGCCGGACAGGGTCGTTAGGTAGCAATCAGCCCCAGCATTTT. This gives the protein CASRTGSLGSNQPQHF. The full variable domain, completed using reference TRBV11-1 and TRBJ1-5, is EAEVAQSPRYKITEKSQAVAFWCDPISGHATLYWYRQILGQGPELLVQFQDESVVDDSQLPKDRFSAERLKGVDSTLKIQPAELGDSAMYLCASRTGSLGSNQPQHFGDGTRLSIL.

This sequence joins TRBV18 and TRBJ1-4; 8 bases are shared with TRBD1. Trimming cost V 3 bases and J 5 bases; bases outside gene matches: 5. The germline V gene encodes CDR1 KGHSH and CDR2 LQKENI. This CDR3 has 15 amino acids. CDR3 in amino acids: CASSPSGGPNEKLFF. The CDR3 DNA follows: TGTGCCAGCTCACCGTCAGGGGGCCCCAATGAAAAACTGTTTTTT.

The chain recombines TRBV6-5 with TRBJ1-4, with 7 bases lining up with TRBD1. This CDR3 is built from 14 residues. After removal of 6 bases from V and 8 bases from J, the junction contained 9 bases not matched to a gene. The germline V gene has CDR1 MNHEY and CDR2 SVGAGI. The CDR3 DNA reads TGTGCCAGCAGGAAACAGGGGACAAACGAAAAACTGTTTTTT. It codes for CASRKQGTNEKLFF.

The chain combines TRBV3-1 (or the pseudogene TRBV3-2) with TRBJ2-1, with a tentative D call TRBD2 (6 bases). Germline CDR1 reads LGHDT; CDR2 reads YNNKEL (reference sequence). This CDR3 spans 15 amino acids. V lost 1 base, J lost 3 bases, and 10 bases lay in between. The DNA for the CDR3 is TGTGCCAGCAGCCAAGGGTACGGGGGCTACAATGAGCAGTTCTTC. Translation: CASSQGYGGYNEQFF.

As concerns this clone: Other DNA sequences of this sample code for an identical CDR3. The CDR3 DNA reads TGTGCCGCAAGGGACAGGACCTCAACTAATGAAAAACTGTTTTTT. Amino acid sequence: CAARDRTSTNEKLFF. The V call is TRBV19, the J call TRBJ1-4; 8 nucleotides align to TRBD1. The CDR3 consists of 15 residues. Germline V gene data show CDR1 as LNHDA and CDR2 as SQIVND (reference sequence). J gave up 0 bases and V 11 bases, and 8 bases lay outside the gene matches.

The CDR3 sequence: CASSQHTGQGTDTQYF. CDR3 DNA sequence: TGTGCCAGCAGCCAACATACGGGACAGGGCACAGATACGCAGTATTTT. The chain is built from TRBV4-2 and TRBJ2-3; 8 bases are a match to TRBD1. Germline-derived CDR1 and CDR2 are LGHNA and YNFKEQ. V lost 2 bases to trimming and J lost 1 base; unmatched junction nucleotides: 5. The CDR3 length is 16 residues.

The chain carries TRBV9 and TRBJ2-3; 9 bases are shared with TRBD2. Trimming removed 4 bases from V and 2 bases from J; junction bases left unmatched: 8. CDR1 is SGDLS and CDR2 is YYNGEE in the germline V gene. This CDR3 has 16 amino acids. Written as DNA, the CDR3 is TGTGCCAGCAGCCCTTCTGCGGGGGGGTCCACAGATACGCAGTATTTT. It specifies CASSPSAGGSTDTQYF.

The chain combines TRBV25-1 with TRBJ1-1; D remains ambiguous. This CDR3 spans 14 amino acids. CDR1 and CDR2 (germline): MGHDK, SYGVNS. The ends were cut back, 4 bases at V and 2 bases at J, with 11 bases in the middle. This CDR3 is CASSGHTPNTEAFF. The DNA of the CDR3 is TGTGCCAGCAGTGGACACACCCCCAACACTGAAGCTTTCTTT.

CDR3 in amino acids: CASSVHRGGSADTQYF. In DNA form, the CDR3 reads TGTGCCAGCAGTGTACATCGGGGGGGTAGTGCAGATACGCAGTATTTT. The chain carries TRBV2 and TRBJ2-3; 8 bases align to TRBD2. Trimming at V came to 4 bases and at J to 4 bases, leaving 10 bases not matched to a gene. The CDR3 totals 16 residues. CDR1 is SNHLY and CDR2 is FYNNEI in the germline V gene.

This sequence joins TRBV18 and TRBJ2-7; TRBD2 aligns across 14 bases. Germline CDR1 is KGHSH and CDR2 is LQKENI. Losses at the gene ends were 2 bases for V and 3 bases for J; bases not matched to a gene: 3. This CDR3 is 16 amino acids long. The CDR3 sequence: CASSPTGLAGGYEQYF. The CDR3 DNA reads TGTGCCAGCTCACCAACTGGACTAGCGGGGGGCTACGAGCAGTACTTC.

The gene calls are TRBV5-1 and TRBJ2-6, with a possible D match to TRBD2 (5 bases). The germline CDR1 and CDR2 sequences are SGHRS and YFSETQ. This CDR3 contains 16 residues. Trimming took off 0 bases at V and 1 base at J, with 8 bases between the two ends. CDR3 coding DNA: TGCGCCAGCAGCTTGGACTCGGGGTCTGGGGCCAACGTCCTGACTTTC. This gives the protein CASSLDSGSGANVLTF.